This TCR beta chain was identified in a study of spatial heterogeneity in lung cancer (dated by TCRdb to between 2018 and 2021). Broadly, across the study: The donors were 60 to 80 patients from the lung TRACERx cohort who had early-stage, untreated non-small cell lung cancer. Nonsynonymous mutation counts, determined by whole-exome sequencing of tumor tissue, were related to features of the TCR repertoire. Both alpha and beta chains were TCR-sequenced in samples taken at surgery, namely 220 tumor regions, roughly 64 matched nontumor lung samples and approximately 51 PBMC samples. Beta-chain transcripts were consistently detected in greater numbers than alpha-chain transcripts, which likely reflected higher beta-chain transcript abundance. In the raw uncorrected reads, each unique combination of TCR and UMI appeared on average more than ten times. Follow-up PBMC samples were sequenced whenever available, and the median time to follow-up was roughly two years after resection. In non-small cell lung cancer, the study quantitatively compared TCR alpha and beta repertoires across several tumor regions, matched nontumor lung, and blood. Paper-wide results and their limitations: Ubiquitous expanded tumor TCRs were detected in blood more often at tumor resection than at routine follow-up. Only 13 to 15 patients were included in comparisons of baseline and follow-up blood repertoires. Additional single-cell paired TCR alpha and beta sequencing was considered necessary to confirm, at a functional level, the hypothesis that regional TCRs recognize regional mutations.

The CDR3, from cysteine to phenylalanine, totals 15 residues. CDR3 DNA is the only sequence kept; it has 45 bases, read in frame from the first base. CDR1 and CDR2 were assigned from the germline V gene as LGHNA and YNFKEQ. The junction shows trimming of 1 base on V and 4 bases on J, and the gene matches do not reach 5 bases of it. Taken with the paper, the label for time point translates to: blood at routine non-recurrence follow-up after resection. Whole RNA extracted from tumor and nontumor lung tissue, or from cryopreserved PBMC samples, was used for TCR sequencing without cell sorting. A patient was chosen for TCR sequencing only when enough RNA was available from at least two tumor regions. The sample holds a few counts of this clonotype. The target of this receptor is not known. No clone much larger than this one lies a single base away; base qualities are absent. Libraries were built with 5' RACE. The sample was run on a NextSeq 500. The TCR library protocol attached a unique molecular identifier to each TCR cDNA molecule to allow correction of PCR and sequencing errors. The authors processed their data as follows. Decombinator tools were used for TCR identification, UMI-based error correction and CDR3 extraction. Expanded TCRs were defined as those above a frequency of 2 per 1,000, corresponding to the top 1% of the tumor frequency distribution. Renyi diversity was calculated using the R vegan package after each repertoire was subsampled 100 times to 5,000 TCRs. CDR3 similarity networks were built from amino acid triplet string-kernel similarity, with CDR3s being connected when pairwise similarity was above 0.82. Using fastp at Q25 and MiXCR, TCRdb reprocessed the public reads and kept productive beta chains. Rows with one shared CDR3 protein collapse into an entry with the most common genes and DNA. Here the V and J calls rest on TCRdb's processing, not on the authors' analysis. In this sample the table shows some 120,000 distinct CDR3 sequences, more than 10% of which occur a single time. The top ten clones comprise 16% of the sample.

The source material was PBMCs, sampled at follow-up. The sequence was collected from a male donor with early-stage non-small cell lung cancer. The rearranged chain carries TRBV4-2 and TRBJ1-2; 8 of the junction bases match TRBD1. The CDR3 here reads CASSQATGAAYGYTF. The base sequence is TGTGCCAGCAGCCAAGCGACAGGGGCGGCCTATGGCTACACCTTC.